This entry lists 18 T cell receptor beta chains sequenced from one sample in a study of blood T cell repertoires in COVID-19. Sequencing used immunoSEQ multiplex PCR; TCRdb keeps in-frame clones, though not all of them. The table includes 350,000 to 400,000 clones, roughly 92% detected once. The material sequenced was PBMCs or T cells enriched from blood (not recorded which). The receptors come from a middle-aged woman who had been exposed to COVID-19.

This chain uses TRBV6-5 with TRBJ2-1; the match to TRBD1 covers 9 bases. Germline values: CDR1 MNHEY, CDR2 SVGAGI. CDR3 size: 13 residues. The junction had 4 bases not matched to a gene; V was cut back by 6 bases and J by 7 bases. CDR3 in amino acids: CASSQGQGNEQFF. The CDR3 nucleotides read TGTGCCAGCAGCCAAGGACAGGGGAATGAGCAGTTCTTC.

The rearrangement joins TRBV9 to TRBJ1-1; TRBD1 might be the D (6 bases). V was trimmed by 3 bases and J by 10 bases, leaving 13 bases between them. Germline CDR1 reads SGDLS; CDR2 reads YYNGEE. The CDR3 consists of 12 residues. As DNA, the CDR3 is TGTGCCAGCAGCGCACAGGGTGGGGTAGCTTTCTTT. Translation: CASSAQGGVAFF.

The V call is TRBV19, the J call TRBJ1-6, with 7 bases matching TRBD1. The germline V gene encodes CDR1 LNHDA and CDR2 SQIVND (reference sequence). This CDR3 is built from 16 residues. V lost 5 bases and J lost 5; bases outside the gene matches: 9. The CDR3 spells CASSSSKQGNNSPLHF. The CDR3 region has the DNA TGTGCCAGTAGTTCGTCCAAACAGGGGAATAATTCACCCCTCCACTTT.

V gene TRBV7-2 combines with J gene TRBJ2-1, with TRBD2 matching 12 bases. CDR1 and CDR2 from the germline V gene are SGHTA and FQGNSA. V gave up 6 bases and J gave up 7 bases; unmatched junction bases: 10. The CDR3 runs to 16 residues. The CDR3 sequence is CASSPTTSGSGNEQFF. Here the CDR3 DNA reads TGTGCCAGCAGTCCAACGACTAGCGGGAGTGGGAATGAGCAGTTCTTC.

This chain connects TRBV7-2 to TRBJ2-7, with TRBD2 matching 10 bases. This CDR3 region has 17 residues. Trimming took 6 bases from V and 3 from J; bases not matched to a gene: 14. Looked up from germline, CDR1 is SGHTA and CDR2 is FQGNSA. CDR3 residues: CASSKKAGGGRYYEQYF. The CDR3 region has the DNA TGTGCCAGCAGTAAGAAAGCGGGAGGGGGCCGGTACTACGAGCAGTACTTC.

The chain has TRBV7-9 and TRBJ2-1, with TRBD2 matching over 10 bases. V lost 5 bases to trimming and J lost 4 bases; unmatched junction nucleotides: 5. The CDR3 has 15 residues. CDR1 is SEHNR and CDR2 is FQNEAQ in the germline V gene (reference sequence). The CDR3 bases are TGTGCCAGCAGCATAACTAGCGGGGCGTACAATGAGCAGTTCTTC. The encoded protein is CASSITSGAYNEQFF.

DNA of the CDR3: TGTGCCAGCAGCCGCCTGAGTAGCGGGGGGGGAAATGAGCAGTTCTTC. Amino acids: CASSRLSSGGGNEQFF. The chain links TRBV7-6 to TRBJ2-1; 11 nucleotides align to TRBD2. The CDR3 totals 16 residues. The V segment lost 5 bases and the J segment 7 bases; nucleotides outside the gene matches: 10. Per germline, CDR1 SGHVS and CDR2 FNYEAQ. The variable domain in full, with the rest retrieved from reference TRBV7-6 and TRBJ2-1, is GAGVSQSPRYKVTKRGQDVALRCDPISGHVSLYWYRQALGQGPEFLTYFNYEAQQDKSGLPNDRFSAERPEGSISTLTIQRTEQRDSAMYRCASSRLSSGGGNEQFFGPGTRLTVL.

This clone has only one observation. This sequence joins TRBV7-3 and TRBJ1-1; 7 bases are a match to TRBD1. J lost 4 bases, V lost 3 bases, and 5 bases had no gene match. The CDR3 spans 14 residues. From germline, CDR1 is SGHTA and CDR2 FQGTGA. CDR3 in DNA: TGTGCCAGCAGCTTGACAGGGAGAGGCACTGAAGCTTTCTTT. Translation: CASSLTGRGTEAFF. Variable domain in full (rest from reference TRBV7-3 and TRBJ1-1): GAGVSQTPSNKVTEKGKYVELRCDPISGHTALYWYRQSLGQGPEFLIYFQGTGAADDSGLPNDRFFAVRPEGSVSTLKIQRTERGDSAVYLCASSLTGRGTEAFFGQGTRLTVV.

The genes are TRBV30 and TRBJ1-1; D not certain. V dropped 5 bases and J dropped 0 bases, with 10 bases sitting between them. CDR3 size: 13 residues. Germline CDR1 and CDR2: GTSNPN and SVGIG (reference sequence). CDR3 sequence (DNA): TGTGCCTGGGCGGCGGGTTTGAACACTGAAGCTTTCTTT. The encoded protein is CAWAAGLNTEAFF. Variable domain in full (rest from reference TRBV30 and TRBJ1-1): SQTIHQWPATLVQPVGSPLSLECTVEGTSNPNLYWYRQAAGRGLQLLFYSVGIGQISSEVPQNLSASRPQDRQFILSSKKLLLSDSGFYLCAWAAGLNTEAFFGQGTRLTVV.

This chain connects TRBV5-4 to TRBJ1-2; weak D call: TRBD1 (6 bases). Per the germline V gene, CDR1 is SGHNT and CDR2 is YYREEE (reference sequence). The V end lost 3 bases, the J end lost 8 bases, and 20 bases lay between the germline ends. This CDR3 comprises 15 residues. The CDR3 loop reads CASSWGGRDKRGYTF. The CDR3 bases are TGTGCCAGCAGCTGGGGGGGAAGGGACAAACGGGGCTACACCTTC.

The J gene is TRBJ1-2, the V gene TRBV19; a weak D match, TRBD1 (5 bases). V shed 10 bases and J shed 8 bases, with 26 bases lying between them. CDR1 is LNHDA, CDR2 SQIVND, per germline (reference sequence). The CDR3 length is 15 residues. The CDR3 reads CATSSRNGGMEGYTF. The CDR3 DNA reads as TGTGCCACCTCATCTCGAAATGGGGGGATGGAGGGCTACACCTTC. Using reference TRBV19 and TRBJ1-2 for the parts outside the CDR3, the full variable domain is DGGITQSPKYLFRKEGQNVTLSCEQNLNHDAMYWYRQDPGQGLRLIYYSQIVNDFQKGDIAEGYSVSREKKESFPLTVTSAQKNPTAFYLCATSSRNGGMEGYTFGSGTRLTVV.

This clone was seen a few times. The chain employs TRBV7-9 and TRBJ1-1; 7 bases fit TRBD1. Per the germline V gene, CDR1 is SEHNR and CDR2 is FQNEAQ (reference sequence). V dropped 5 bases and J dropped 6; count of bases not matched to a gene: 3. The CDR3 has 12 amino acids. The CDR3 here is CASSGTEPEAFF. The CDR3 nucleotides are TGTGCCAGCAGCGGGACAGAGCCTGAAGCTTTCTTT.

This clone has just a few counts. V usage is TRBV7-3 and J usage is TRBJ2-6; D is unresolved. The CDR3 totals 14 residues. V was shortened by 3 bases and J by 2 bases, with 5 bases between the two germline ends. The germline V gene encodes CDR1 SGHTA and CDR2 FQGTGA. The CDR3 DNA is TGTGCCAGCAGCTTTGCTACTGGGGCCAACGTCCTGACTTTC. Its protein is CASSFATGANVLTF.

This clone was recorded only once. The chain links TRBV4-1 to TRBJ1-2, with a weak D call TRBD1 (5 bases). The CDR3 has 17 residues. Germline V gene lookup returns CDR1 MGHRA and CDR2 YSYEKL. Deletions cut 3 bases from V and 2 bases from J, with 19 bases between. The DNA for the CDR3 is TGCGCCAGCAGCCATCCTCCCGGGGGGGTTGGGAACTATGGCTACACCTTC. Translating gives CASSHPPGGVGNYGYTF.

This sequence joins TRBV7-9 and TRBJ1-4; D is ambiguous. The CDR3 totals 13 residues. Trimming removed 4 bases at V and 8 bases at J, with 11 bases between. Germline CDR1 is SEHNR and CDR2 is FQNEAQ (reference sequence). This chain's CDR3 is CASSSTKREKLFF. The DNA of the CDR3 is TGTGCCAGCAGCTCCACTAAAAGAGAAAAACTGTTTTTT.

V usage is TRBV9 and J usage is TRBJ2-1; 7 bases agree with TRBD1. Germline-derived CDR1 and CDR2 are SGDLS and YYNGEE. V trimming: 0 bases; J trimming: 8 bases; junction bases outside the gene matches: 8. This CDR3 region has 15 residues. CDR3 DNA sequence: TGTGCCAGCAGCGTAGAGAGGGGGCGTGGAGATGAGCAGTTCTTC. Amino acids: CASSVERGRGDEQFF.

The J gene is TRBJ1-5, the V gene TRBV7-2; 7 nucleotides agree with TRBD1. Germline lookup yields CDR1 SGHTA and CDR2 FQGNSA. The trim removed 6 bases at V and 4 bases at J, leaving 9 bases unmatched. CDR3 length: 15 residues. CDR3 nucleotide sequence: TGTGCCAGCAGTTCAAGACAGGGATCGAATCAGCCCCAGCATTTT. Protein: CASSSRQGSNQPQHF.

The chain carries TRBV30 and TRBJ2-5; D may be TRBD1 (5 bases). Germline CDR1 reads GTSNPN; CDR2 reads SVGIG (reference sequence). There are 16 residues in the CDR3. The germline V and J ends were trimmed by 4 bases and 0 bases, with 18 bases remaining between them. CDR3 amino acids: CAWTKGYGPYQETQYF. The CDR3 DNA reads TGTGCCTGGACTAAGGGGTATGGGCCGTACCAAGAGACCCAGTACTTC.